This TCR beta chain derives from a study of cytomegalovirus exposure and HLA in healthy donors listed by TCRdb under 2017. Study-level background: An earlier analysis of several hundred of the donors reported about 250 Gb of sequence data and some 120 million unique TCR beta sequences from about 179 million T cells. An early release that covered fewer than 750 HLA-typed donors contained approximately 290 gigabases of sequencing data and around 80 million unique TCR sequences. Of the roughly 400 genotyped donors, approximately 82% fell in the genetic ancestry cluster associated with self-reported Caucasian donors. The aim of the study was to test whether cataloging public T cell receptors could identify signatures of past pathogen exposure. The study profiled the T cell repertoires of 550 to 700 subjects by immunosequencing and related them to cytomegalovirus serostatus. Besides the first cohort of 500 to 700 subjects, a separate validation cohort made up of some 110 different subjects was used. To predict cytomegalovirus infection status, the study brought together high-throughput TCR immunosequencing, statistical association of individual TCRs with disease status, and machine learning. A later analysis re-analyzed previously published TCR beta repertoires from 550 to 700 donors and added high-resolution HLA genotyping to study TCR occurrence patterns. Rather than drawing on any new phenotypic data, the later analysis identified candidate immune exposures from TCR beta sequences and the way those sequences occurred across donors. An earlier analysis of several hundred of the donors applied high-throughput TCR beta sequencing to assess whether each TCR beta V gene segment acted as functional or pseudogenic. Donor age, sex, ethnicity and CMV serostatus were compiled alongside the repertoire data. In a later genetic analysis, genome-wide SNP genotypes for about 55% of the 666 donors were used, and that subset was treated as a discovery cohort. Every repertoire in the discovery cohort had been generated on one and the same sequencing platform. HLA typing included class I and class II loci at four-digit resolution. Typing coverage varied by locus: roughly 629-630 donors for A, B, C, DRB1 and DQB1; roughly 520 for DQA1; over 600 for DPA1; approximately 450 for DPB1. Several DR-DQ haplotypes were handled as single units for association and clustering because linkage in the cohort was strong. Across approximately 420 genotyped donors of the cohort, an average of approximately 200,000 unique TCR beta nucleotide sequences per donor were sequenced, and roughly 17% of those sequences were non-productive. General findings and caveats noted by the study authors: According to the authors, the approach could potentially be generalized to other disease states and immunological phenotypes. In a later analysis, the rate of TCR association differed among HLA loci, with DRB1 alleles having the most associated TCRs and HLA-C alleles having the fewest. Several of the top co-occurrence clusters appeared to be linked to parvovirus B19, influenza, CMV and Epstein-Barr virus, according to a later analysis. Most TCR sequences were seen in very few donors, while some public TCRs were found in many individuals. Because HLA typing was unavailable for some donors at each locus, only the typed subset was used in association tests. Compared with the approximately 700-donor mean, donors in an Asian-associated ancestry cluster had fewer N-insertions in productive TCRs, according to a later genetic analysis. CMV serostatus was the only immune exposure information available for the cohort. At a false discovery rate of 0.05, a later analysis linked some 17,000 TCR beta sequences to specific HLA alleles. Linkage disequilibrium might explain the correlated functional status among segregating V segments, but an unknown experimental factor could not be ruled out. The presence/absence analyses assumed that sequencing depth was roughly uniform across donors, and that assumption may not be true. A group of highly shared sequence variants was considered likely to be a technical artifact of the sequencing pipeline. A further reported finding was that TCR beta sequences accurately predicted the HLA-A and HLA-B alleles for most subjects in the first cohort. In vitro tests confirmed that a few of the cytomegalovirus-associated TCR beta chains recognize cytomegalovirus antigens. In the study, approximately 160 TCR beta chains were listed as associated with cytomegalovirus. A later genetic analysis associated a missense DCLRE1C variant with V-gene and J-gene trimming of TCR beta chains, and an independent cohort replicated the association. A later analysis found that HLA-associated TCR beta chains were more clonally expanded and had lower generation probabilities than equally common non-associated chains. According to a later analysis, most CMV-associated TCR beta chains appeared to be HLA-restricted, and the HLA associations seemed to be driven largely by CMV exposure. In an earlier analysis of a few hundred of the donors, most TCR beta V segments were observed in productive rearrangements about 87% or about 30% of the time, broadly matching IMGT annotations. Some IMGT-functional V segments, including TRBV6-2 and TRBV6-3, could not be told apart with the 87-base-pair reads, so those segments were excluded. The cohort was sequenced for TCR beta chains only, and without alpha or paired-chain data the features that could be detected were limited. The earlier analysis of nearly 600 of the donors excluded roughly 16 rarely observed V segments, including chromosome 9 orphons, because counts were too low. When HLA alleles, especially DR and DQ, strongly co-occurred, TCR associations were difficult to assign to individual alleles. The classifier was reported to diagnose cytomegalovirus status with high specificity and sensitivity in both the original cohort and the validation cohort.

The cohort consisted of hundreds of healthy bone marrow donors. Cohort members were all nominally healthy when sampled, although unrecorded immune exposures were likely present. The donor tested CMV seropositive and was one of the 289 seropositive cohort members. A peripheral blood sample was provided by each donor, and peripheral blood mononuclear cells were used for TCR beta sequencing. The Qiagen DNeasy Blood Extraction Kit was used to extract genomic DNA from the blood cell samples. Trimming at the junction amounts to 3 bases on V and 3 bases on J, and the germline ends lie 8 bases apart. The germline V gene provides CDR1 SGHTA and CDR2 FQGTGA. From its cysteine to its phenylalanine, the CDR3 spans 13 amino acids. Just the 39-base CDR3 DNA is kept, in frame starting at base 1. Receptors were amplified or captured by the immunoSEQ multiplex PCR assay. For the multiplex PCR, a mixture combining 60 forward primers for TCR Vbeta segments and 13 reverse primers for TCR Jbeta segments was used. A multiplex PCR assay on genomic DNA amplified the CDR3 region of rearranged TCR beta genes. The amplified TCR beta libraries were sequenced on the Illumina HiSeq System as 87-base-pair reads. From the authors' description of their analysis: Across the 670 or so repertoires, a later analysis counted about 81 million unique TCR beta chains, 9 million to 14 million of which were shared by at least two donors. Raw reads were error-corrected and collapsed into unique sequences by a nearest-neighbor algorithm in which closely related sequences were merged to remove PCR and sequencing errors. Alignment of CDR3 sequences to IMGT reference sequences was used to assign V, D and J gene segments. Each retained sequence needed at least a six-nucleotide match to both a V gene segment and a J gene segment. A rearrangement was called productive if the CDR3 had no stop codons and remained in frame with V and J, and every other rearrangement was called non-productive. CDR3 was defined according to IMGT convention as the region running from the second conserved V-encoded cysteine to the conserved J-encoded phenylalanine. Sequences without an unambiguous match to a single V gene segment were excluded from the earlier analysis of about 600 of the donors. In an earlier analysis of 587 of the donors, V segments were called functional above 56.7% productive rearrangements and were called segregating when the between-donor standard deviation exceeded 5%. A statistical classification framework was built for diagnosing cytomegalovirus status from the catalog of TCR beta chain sequences. In a later analysis, V and J genes were assigned by comparing TCR nucleotide sequences against IMGT/GENE-DB human TR gene sequences. The TCRdist pipeline was used in a later analysis to assign CDR3 sequences and most-parsimonious VDJ recombination scenarios. A later analysis defined each TCR beta chain by its CDR3 amino acid sequence plus V-gene family, and excluded reads lacking a unique V-gene family. As a way to deal with suspected cross-contamination and a sequencing artifact, a later analysis dropped over 550 nucleotide sequences that were highly shared and had low generation probability. For each public chain, a later analysis derived a clonal expansion index from normalized ranks of inferred template counts within each repertoire. In a later analysis, generation probabilities were computed using a VDJ recombination model fitted to out-of-frame rearrangements, and the results were checked against IGoR. In a later analysis, hypergeometric tests were used to score TCR-TCR, TCR-HLA and TCR-CMV co-occurrence, with a repertoire-size bias correction applied to TCR pairs. To estimate false discovery rates, a later analysis permuted the HLA or CMV assignments 20 times. In a later analysis, co-occurring TCRs were grouped using DBSCAN, with TCRdist sequence similarity added in when clustering inside HLA-allele-positive subsets. Co-occurrence clustering excluded repertoires with fewer than 30,000 or more than 120,000 public chains, plus five with anomalous nucleotide sharing. Held by TCRdb, this immuneACCESS table contains in-frame sequences only and omits some clones. Under half of the omission traces to an unresolved V gene where checked; the cause of the rest is unknown. V and J calls plus clone size are reproduced from that table; the DNA served to infer D and trimming. Counted in this sample were 95,000 to 150,000 clones; under 90% of them appeared once. The ten largest clones take up about 10% of the sample.

On this clone itself: No cognate antigen has been identified for it. The sample holds no much larger clone one base away, and base qualities are not on file. The identical CDR3 is also encoded by other nucleotide sequences in the sample.

Specimen: PBMCs. The sequence was collected from a female donor in good health and CMV-seropositive. Recombination joined TRBV7-3 with TRBJ1-1; the best D guess is TRBD1, with 5 bases matching. For the CDR3, the sequence is CASSFGGDTEAFF. The nucleotides read TGTGCCAGCAGCTTTGGAGGGGACACTGAAGCTTTCTTT.